This TCR beta chain was retrieved from a study of CD8+CD57+ T cells in acquired aplastic anemia. Overall study context: CD4+ and CD8+ cells, once sorted, gave DNA averaging around 3.2 ug.

The patients chosen for sequencing had shown expansion of CD8+CD57+ cells (detected by flow cytometry). Germline CDR1 SNHLY, CDR2 FYNNEI. The CDR3 covers 12 residues. The V and J ends lost 6 bases and 9 bases respectively, with 12 bases between them. Researchers used genomic DNA as the template to profile TCR beta VDJ and CDR3. One entry per CDR3 protein, called by TCRdb with MiXCR from the reads. In the table there are 180,000 or so distinct CDR3 sequences, more than 45% of which are singletons. This clonotype has ten or more counts. Its antigen is not known. Whole-study results and caveats: CD8+ Simpson's diversity showed no significant patient-control difference.

The chain is built from TRBV2 and TRBJ1-5; a weak D match, TRBD1 (5 bases). The source of this sequence is a human donor with aplastic anemia. What was sequenced was sorted CD4+, CD8+, or CD8+CD57+ T cells (not recorded which) from PBMCs. CDR3 DNA sequence: TGTGCCAGCAGAAGGGAGAGGGGGCCCCAGCATTTT. It specifies CASRRERGPQHF.